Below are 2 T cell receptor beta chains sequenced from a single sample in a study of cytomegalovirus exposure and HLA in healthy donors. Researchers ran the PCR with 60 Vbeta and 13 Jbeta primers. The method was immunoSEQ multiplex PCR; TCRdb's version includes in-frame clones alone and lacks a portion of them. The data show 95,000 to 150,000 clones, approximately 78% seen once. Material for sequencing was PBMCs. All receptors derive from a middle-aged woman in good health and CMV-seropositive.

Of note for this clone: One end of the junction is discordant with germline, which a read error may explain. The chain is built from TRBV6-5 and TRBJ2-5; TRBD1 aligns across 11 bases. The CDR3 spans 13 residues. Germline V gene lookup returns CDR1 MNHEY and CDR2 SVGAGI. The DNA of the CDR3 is TGTGCCAGCAGTCCCCCGGACAGGGGGCGAAGACACTTC. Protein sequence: CASSPPDRGRRHF.

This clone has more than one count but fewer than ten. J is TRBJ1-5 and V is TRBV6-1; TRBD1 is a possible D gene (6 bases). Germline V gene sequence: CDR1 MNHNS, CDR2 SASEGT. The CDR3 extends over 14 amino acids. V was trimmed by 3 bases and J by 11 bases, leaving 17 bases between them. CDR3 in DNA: TGTGCCAGCAGTGACTACCTCACAGGGTTGACCCAGCATTTT. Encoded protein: CASSDYLTGLTQHF.